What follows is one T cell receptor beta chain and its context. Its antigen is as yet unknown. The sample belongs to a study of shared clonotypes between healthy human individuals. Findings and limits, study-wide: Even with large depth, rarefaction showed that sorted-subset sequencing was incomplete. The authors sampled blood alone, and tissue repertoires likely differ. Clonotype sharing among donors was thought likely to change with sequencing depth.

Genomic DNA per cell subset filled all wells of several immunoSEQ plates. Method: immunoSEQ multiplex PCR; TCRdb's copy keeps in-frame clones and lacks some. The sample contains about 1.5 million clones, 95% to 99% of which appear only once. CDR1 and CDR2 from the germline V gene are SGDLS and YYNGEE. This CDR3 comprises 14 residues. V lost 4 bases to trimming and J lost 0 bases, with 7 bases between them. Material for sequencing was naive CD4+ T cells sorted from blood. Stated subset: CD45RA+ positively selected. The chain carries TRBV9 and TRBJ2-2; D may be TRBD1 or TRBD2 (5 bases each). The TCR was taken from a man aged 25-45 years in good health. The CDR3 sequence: CASSRDPNTGELFF. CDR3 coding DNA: TGTGCCAGCAGCCGGGACCCGAACACCGGGGAGCTGTTTTTT.